The 9 T cell receptor beta chains below come from one sample, sequenced in a study of T cell responses to AZD1222 COVID-19 vaccine. Repertoires were generated with immunoSEQ multiplex PCR, while TCRdb's copy carries only in-frame clones and drops some. The table shows about 98,000 clones, with almost 85% occurring only once. The sample in question was peripheral blood, obtained on day 0 of AZD1222 vaccination. These receptors were collected from an adult in good health.

The chain joins TRBV28 to TRBJ1-2, with no clear D. The CDR3 loop spans 13 amino acids. The germline CDR1 and CDR2 sequences are MDHEN and SYDVKM. Trimming removed 2 bases from V and 6 bases from J, with 10 bases in between. CDR3 in DNA: TGTGCCAGCAGTTTAATGCAGCGGGATGGCTACACCTTC. It translates to CASSLMQRDGYTF.

This rearrangement joins TRBV6-5 to TRBJ1-2; D might be TRBD1 (5 bases). The CDR3 runs 14 residues. The V and J ends lost 7 bases and 0 bases respectively, with 12 bases between them. Germline V gene lookup returns CDR1 MNHEY and CDR2 SVGAGI. CDR3 region: CASTHQDTNYGYTF. The CDR3 nucleotides read TGTGCCAGCACCCACCAGGACACTAACTATGGCTACACCTTC.

This CDR3 reads CASSLIWNEGYTF. The CDR3 DNA is TGTGCCAGCAGCTTAATATGGAACGAAGGCTACACCTTC. This chain connects TRBV7-9 to TRBJ1-2; no definite D call. The ends were cut back, 2 bases at V and 8 bases at J, with 12 bases in the middle. Germline CDR1 reads SEHNR; CDR2 reads FQNEAQ (reference sequence). The CDR3 is made up of 13 amino acids.

The J gene is TRBJ1-3, the V gene TRBV5-5, with unresolved D. The V end was cut by 0 bases, the J end by 4 bases, with 8 bases between. Germline CDR1 and CDR2: SGHKS and YYEKEE (reference sequence). The CDR3 contains 14 residues. This chain's CDR3 is CASSLAGHGNTIYF. The CDR3 DNA reads TGTGCCAGCAGCTTGGCCGGGCACGGAAACACCATATATTTT.

The rearrangement joins TRBV5-4 to TRBJ2-1, with 8 bases identical to TRBD2. V gave up 4 bases and J gave up 7 bases; unmatched junction bases: 13. Germline assignment: CDR1 SGHNT and CDR2 YYREEE (reference sequence). The CDR3 contains 16 residues. CDR3 bases: TGTGCCAGCAGCCCAAAGACCGGGGGGGCCTGGAATGAGCAGTTCTTC. This codes for CASSPKTGGAWNEQFF.

The gene calls are TRBV15 and TRBJ1-6; TRBD1 aligns across 8 bases. With V trimmed by 3 bases and J by 7 bases, 8 bases remained unmatched. The V gene's germline CDR1 is LNHNV and CDR2 YYDKDF (reference sequence). The CDR3 loop spans 16 amino acids. CDR3 sequence (DNA): TGTGCCACCAGCAGGTCCCAGGGGGCTCGGAATTCACCCCTCCACTTT. It translates to CATSRSQGARNSPLHF.

This clone was found a few times. The gene calls are TRBV7-3 and TRBJ2-6; TRBD2 aligns across 7 bases. CDR3 length: 16 residues. The germline V gene has CDR1 SGHTA and CDR2 FQGTGA. The V and J ends lost 2 bases and 0 bases, in that order; junction bases with no gene match: 1. CDR3 nucleotide sequence: TGTGCCAGCAGCTTAGCGGGGGTCTCTGGGGCCAACGTCCTGACTTTC. Protein: CASSLAGVSGANVLTF.

This clone appeared a single time. The chain couples TRBV7-8 to TRBJ1-1; D is possibly TRBD1 (6 bases). CDR1 is SGHVS, CDR2 FQNEAQ, per germline. The CDR3 spans 14 residues. With 1 base removed from V and 0 bases from J, the gap between germline ends came to 6 bases. CDR3 DNA sequence: TGTGCCAGCAGCTTAGGGACAGTGAACACTGAAGCTTTCTTT. It encodes CASSLGTVNTEAFF.

The chain joins TRBV6-5 to TRBJ1-5; no definite D call. The CDR3 has 13 amino acids. V was shortened by 6 bases and J by 0 bases, with 6 bases between the two germline ends. The germline CDR1 and CDR2 sequences are MNHEY and SVGAGI. DNA for the CDR3: TGTGCCAGCAGCAGTTATAGCAATCAGCCCCAGCATTTT. Its protein is CASSSYSNQPQHF.